This paragraph covers one TCR beta chain sequence. This entry comes from a study of shared clonotypes between healthy human individuals. Clones were sequenced by immunoSEQ multiplex PCR, and TCRdb holds only the in-frame ones, with some missing. The sample lists 1,500,000 or so clones, around 97% occurring once. Germline CDR1 MNHNS, CDR2 SASEGT. V lost 6 bases to trimming and J lost 5 bases; unmatched junction nucleotides: 7. This CDR3 is 14 amino acids long. Sequencing was carried out using naive CD4+ T cells sorted from blood. Noted subset: CD45RA+ positively selected. The chain has TRBV6-1 and TRBJ2-5; 9 bases fit TRBD2. The TCR sequence derives from a man aged 30-40 years in good health. In DNA, the CDR3 is TGTGCCAGCAGATTTAGCGGGAGAGGTGAGACCCAGTACTTC. Its protein product is CASRFSGRGETQYF.